This T cell receptor (beta chain) derives from a study of OX40 agonist ivuxolimab in advanced cancers. Study overall: Three patients, one with hepatocellular carcinoma and two with cutaneous melanoma, responded partially.

V was shortened by 1 base and J by 5 bases, with 11 bases between the two germline ends. CDR1 is LGHNA and CDR2 is YSLEER in the germline V gene. CDR3 length: 14 amino acids. The assay was immunoSEQ multiplex PCR, and TCRdb's table has in-frame clones only and misses some. The sample yields some 42,000 clones, about 86% seen once. V gene TRBV4-3 combines with J gene TRBJ2-5; D unclear. The input for sequencing was CD4+ or CD8+ T cells sorted from blood, taken in a trial of the OX40 agonist ivuxolimab. The clonotype originates from an adult with an advanced solid tumor such as melanoma, head and neck, liver or kidney cancer. In nucleotides, the CDR3 is TGCGCCAGCAGCCAAGTCTTAGGTGCGGAGACCCAGTACTTC. Translation gives CASSQVLGAETQYF.